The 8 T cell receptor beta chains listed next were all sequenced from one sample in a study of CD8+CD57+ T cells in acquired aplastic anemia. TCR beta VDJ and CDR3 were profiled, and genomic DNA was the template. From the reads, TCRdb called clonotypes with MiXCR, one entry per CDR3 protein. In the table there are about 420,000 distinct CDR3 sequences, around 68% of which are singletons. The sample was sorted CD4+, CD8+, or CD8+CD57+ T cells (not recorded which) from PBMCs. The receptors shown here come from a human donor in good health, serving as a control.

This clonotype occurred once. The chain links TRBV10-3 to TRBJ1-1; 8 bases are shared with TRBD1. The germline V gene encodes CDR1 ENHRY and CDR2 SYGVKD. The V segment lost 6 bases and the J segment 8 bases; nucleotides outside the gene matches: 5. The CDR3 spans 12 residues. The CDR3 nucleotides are TGTGCCATCAGCGAGGGGGACAGGGAAGCTTTCTTT. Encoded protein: CAISEGDREAFF.

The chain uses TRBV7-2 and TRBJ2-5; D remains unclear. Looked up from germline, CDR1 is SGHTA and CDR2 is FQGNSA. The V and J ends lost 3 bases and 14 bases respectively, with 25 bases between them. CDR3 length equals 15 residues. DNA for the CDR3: TGTGCCAGCAGCTTCCCCCAAAGTCGTTCACCCCTCCACTACTTC. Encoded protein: CASSFPQSRSPLHYF.

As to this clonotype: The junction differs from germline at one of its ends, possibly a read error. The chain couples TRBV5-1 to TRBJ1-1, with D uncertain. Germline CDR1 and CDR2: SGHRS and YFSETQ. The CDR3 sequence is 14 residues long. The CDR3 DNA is TGTGCCAGCAACTTGGCAGGCGGGAAGGCTGAAGCTTTCTTT. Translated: CASNLAGGKAEAFF.

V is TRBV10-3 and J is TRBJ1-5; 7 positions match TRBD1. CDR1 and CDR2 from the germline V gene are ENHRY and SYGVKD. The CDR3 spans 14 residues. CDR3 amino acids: CTTLQGDSNQPQHF. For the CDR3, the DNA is TGTACCACCCTTCAGGGGGACAGCAATCAGCCCCAGCATTTT.

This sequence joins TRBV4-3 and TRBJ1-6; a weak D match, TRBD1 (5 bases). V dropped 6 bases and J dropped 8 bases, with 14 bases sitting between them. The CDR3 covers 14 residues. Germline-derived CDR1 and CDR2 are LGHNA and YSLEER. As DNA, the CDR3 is TGCGCCAGCAGTTTGGGGCAAAGGGATTCACCCCTCCACTTT. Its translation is CASSLGQRDSPLHF.

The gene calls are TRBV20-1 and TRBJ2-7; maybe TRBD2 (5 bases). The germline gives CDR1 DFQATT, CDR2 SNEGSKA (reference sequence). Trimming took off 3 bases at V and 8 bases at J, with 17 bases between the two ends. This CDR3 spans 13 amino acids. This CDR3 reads CSASSIRTGKQYF. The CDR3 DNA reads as TGCAGTGCTAGCTCCATCAGGACCGGGAAGCAGTACTTC.

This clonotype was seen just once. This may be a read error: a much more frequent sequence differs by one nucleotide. The CDR3 DNA is TGTGCCACCAGTTCGAGGTTTAACTATGGCTACACCTTC. Translating gives CATSSRFNYGYTF. The chain has TRBV24-1 and TRBJ1-2, with no clear D. V lost 6 bases and J 1 base, leaving 8 bases between the germline ends. The CDR3 spans 13 residues. CDR1 is KGHDR, CDR2 SFDVKD, per germline.

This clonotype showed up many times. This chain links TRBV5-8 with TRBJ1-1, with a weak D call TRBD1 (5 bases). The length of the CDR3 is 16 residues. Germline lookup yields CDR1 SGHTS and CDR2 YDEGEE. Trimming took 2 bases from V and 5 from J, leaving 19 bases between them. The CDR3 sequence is CASSLSSAGVGTEAFF. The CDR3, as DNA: TGTGCCAGCAGCTTAAGTTCGGCGGGGGTGGGTACTGAAGCTTTCTTT.